The 24 T cell receptor beta chains below were found in one sample sequenced in a study of early T cells in non-severe SARS-CoV-2 infection. TCRdb used MiXCR to reprocess the 5' RACE reads, holding one entry per CDR3 protein. The profile covers about 55,000 distinct CDR3 sequences, with about 6.1% appearing a single time and more than 5% taken by the ten largest. This material consisted of whole blood, taken at baseline. These receptors all stem from an adult who was a healthcare worker with PCR-confirmed SARS-CoV-2 infection or an uninfected control (not recorded which).

In its sample, this clonotype was seen a few times. V gene TRBV7-2 combines with J gene TRBJ2-4; 11 bases agree with TRBD2. Germline V lookup: CDR1 SGHTA, CDR2 FQGNSA. This CDR3 is built from 18 residues. Trimming removed 4 bases from V and 0 bases from J; junction bases left unmatched: 8. In DNA, the CDR3 is TGTGCCAGCAGCTCCGCTAGCGGGGGGCCTATAGCCAAAAACATTCAGTACTTC. It encodes CASSSASGGPIAKNIQYF.

This clonotype was seen at least ten times. The chain combines TRBV12-3 or TRBV12-4 with TRBJ2-7, with 11 nucleotides matching TRBD1. This CDR3 comprises 14 residues. V trimming: 5 bases; J trimming: 3 bases; junction bases outside the gene matches: 3. CDR3 protein: CASSPGTGGYEQYF. The CDR3, as DNA: TGTGCCAGCAGTCCCGGGACAGGGGGCTACGAGCAGTACTTC.

In this sample, this clonotype turned up many times. J is TRBJ2-7 and V is TRBV7-9, with D possibly being TRBD1 (6 bases). Trimming pared 8 bases from V and 5 bases from J, leaving 22 bases between. Germline CDR1 is SEHNR and CDR2 is FQNEAQ (reference sequence). The CDR3 runs 15 residues. In DNA form, the CDR3 reads TGTGCCAGCGGGCCCTCGGGACAACTAGGCAACGAGCAGTACTTC. Translated, it gives CASGPSGQLGNEQYF.

The chain links TRBV7-2 to TRBJ2-7, with TRBD2 as a possible D gene (6 bases). The V gene lost 5 bases and the J gene lost 11 bases, with 16 bases spanning the gap. There are 12 residues in the CDR3. Germline V gene data show CDR1 as SGHTA and CDR2 as FQGNSA. The CDR3 spells CASSPIGGWKYF. The CDR3 bases are TGTGCCAGCAGCCCGATTGGAGGGTGGAAGTACTTC.

With regard to this clonotype: A read error may be the cause here, since a much bigger clone is one base away. The chain recombines TRBV10-3 with TRBJ2-1; D is possibly TRBD2 (5 bases). Germline V gene sequence: CDR1 ENHRY, CDR2 SYGVKD. The length of the CDR3 is 16 residues. Trimming cost V 2 bases and J 6 bases, with 17 bases left between them. The CDR3 reads CAISELNHGNSNEQFF. For the CDR3, the DNA is TGTGCCATCAGTGAGCTCAACCACGGGAACAGCAATGAGCAGTTCTTC.

Concerning this clonotype: The junction and the germline gene differ at one end; a read error may be behind it. The rearrangement links TRBV19 to TRBJ2-7; 8 bases are shared with TRBD1. Germline assignment: CDR1 LNHDA and CDR2 SQIVND (reference sequence). This CDR3 spans 16 amino acids. This CDR3 is CASSSHPGTGFYEQHF. In nucleotides, the CDR3 is TGTGCCAGTAGCTCTCATCCCGGGACAGGCTTCTACGAGCAGCACTTC.

This clonotype was observed many times. The chain combines TRBV27 with TRBJ1-2; TRBD1 might be the D (5 bases). This CDR3 is built from 15 residues. Trimming shortened V by 2 bases and J by 4 bases, and 14 bases separated the two germline ends. Germline CDR1 MNHEY, CDR2 SMNVEV (reference sequence). The CDR3 sequence is CASSLGAGKAYGYTF. The CDR3 DNA is TGTGCCAGCAGTTTAGGGGCAGGGAAGGCCTATGGCTACACCTTC.

This chain connects TRBV18 to TRBJ1-1, with unresolved D. This CDR3 has 14 amino acids. CDR1 is KGHSH and CDR2 is LQKENI in the germline V gene. Trimming removed 2 bases at V and 6 bases at J, with 13 bases between. The CDR3 sequence is CASSPSFRAAEAFF. CDR3 in DNA: TGTGCCAGCTCACCATCATTTAGGGCAGCTGAAGCTTTCTTT.

This clonotype was found many times. At one boundary the junction diverges from the germline segment, which might be a read error. The chain combines TRBV10-2 with TRBJ1-4; D is undetermined. CDR3 size: 15 residues. Germline-derived CDR1 and CDR2 are WSHSY and SAAADI. CDR3 amino acids: CASSEDTSTNEKLFF. The CDR3 nucleotides read TGCGCCAGTAGTGAAGACACCTCAACTAATGAAAAACTGTTTTTT.

This clonotype was recorded many times. The chain carries TRBV3-1 and TRBJ2-3, with TRBD2 as a possible D gene (5 bases). The V end was cut by 0 bases, the J end by 7 bases, with 23 bases between. The germline V gene encodes CDR1 LGHDT and CDR2 YNNKEL (reference sequence). The CDR3 totals 18 residues. This chain's CDR3 is CASSQDPFGGPRGNTQYF. The CDR3 region has the DNA TGTGCCAGCAGCCAAGACCCCTTTGGTGGGCCCCGAGGGAATACGCAGTATTTT.

The chain recombines TRBV4-2 with TRBJ2-2; D may correspond to TRBD1 or TRBD2 (5 bases each). The CDR3 loop spans 15 amino acids. V was cut by 0 bases and J by 6 bases, with 11 bases left in between. Germline V lookup: CDR1 LGHNA, CDR2 YNFKEQ. The DNA of the CDR3 is TGTGCCAGCAGCCAAGAACGGGGCAGTGCCGGGGAGCTGTTTTTT. Encoded protein: CASSQERGSAGELFF.

The table lists this clonotype with many counts. This chain links TRBV5-1 with TRBJ2-7, with D unresolved. V lost 0 bases, J lost 5 bases, and 12 bases lay in between. The CDR3 runs to 14 residues. The germline V gene has CDR1 SGHRS and CDR2 YFSETQ. CDR3 in DNA: TGCGCCAGCAGCTTGGAAGGTGGGGTTCACGAGCAGTACTTC. This encodes CASSLEGGVHEQYF.

This clonotype was counted only a few times. The J gene is TRBJ2-7, the V gene TRBV7-2, with TRBD2 as a possible D gene (5 bases). The CDR3 runs to 14 residues. V shed 2 bases and J shed 3 bases, with 11 bases lying between them. Germline CDR1 is SGHTA and CDR2 is FQGNSA. This chain's CDR3 is CASSLSSAGYEQYF. CDR3 in DNA: TGTGCCAGCAGCTTAAGTAGCGCCGGCTACGAGCAGTACTTC.

A few counts support this clonotype. The chain joins TRBV5-4 to TRBJ1-6; no firm D call. Germline values: CDR1 SGHNT, CDR2 YYREEE (reference sequence). V was trimmed by 1 base and J by 10 bases, leaving 12 bases between them. This CDR3 region has 14 residues. The CDR3 coding sequence is TGTGCCAGCAGCTTGCAGGCAACCGGATCACCCCTCCACTTT. Translation: CASSLQATGSPLHF.

Only a few counts were recorded for this clonotype. The chain combines TRBV6-5 with TRBJ1-2, with 7 bases that match TRBD1. CDR1 is MNHEY, CDR2 SVGAGI, per germline. After removal of 2 bases from V and 8 bases from J, the junction contained 8 bases not matched to a gene. The CDR3 has 14 amino acids. The CDR3 DNA reads as TGTGCCAGCAGTTACCTAGACAGGGCTTACGGCTACACCTTC. Translated, it gives CASSYLDRAYGYTF.

The chain couples TRBV5-5 to TRBJ2-7; 10 positions match TRBD1. Germline CDR1 is SGHKS and CDR2 is YYEKEE (reference sequence). The CDR3 has 15 residues. Trimming took 3 bases from V and 4 from J; bases not matched to a gene: 7. CDR3 sequence: CASSSLTGGRYEQYF. CDR3 nucleotide sequence: TGTGCCAGCAGCTCCTTGACAGGGGGCAGATACGAGCAGTACTTC.

This clonotype was counted a few times. The CDR3: CASSKQGTYNEQFF. The CDR3 DNA is TGTGCCAGCAGTAAACAGGGGACCTACAATGAGCAGTTCTTC. The chain couples TRBV5-6 to TRBJ2-1; 7 bases agree with TRBD1. This CDR3 has 14 residues. CDR1 SGHDT and CDR2 YYEEEE come from the germline V gene. The V and J ends lost 5 bases and 2 bases, in that order; junction bases with no gene match: 4.

This clonotype appeared a few times. This rearrangement joins TRBV29-1 to TRBJ1-1; D is unresolved. V shed 8 bases and J shed 0 bases, with 13 bases lying between them. Germline CDR1 is SQVTM and CDR2 is ANQGSEA. CDR3 length equals 13 residues. The DNA of the CDR3 is TGCAGCACCGCCGGGCAGATGAACACTGAAGCTTTCTTT. Translated: CSTAGQMNTEAFF. The complete variable domain, with remaining parts taken from reference TRBV29-1 and TRBJ1-1, reads SAVISQKPSRDICQRGTSLTIQCQVDSQVTMMFWYRQQPGQSLTLIATANQGSEATYESGFVIDKFPISRPNLTFSTLTVSNMSPEDSSIYLCSTAGQMNTEAFFGQGTRLTVV.

The table lists this clonotype with many counts. V usage is TRBV7-2 and J usage is TRBJ2-1; no clear D. This CDR3 has 14 amino acids. Looked up from germline, CDR1 is SGHTA and CDR2 is FQGNSA. V lost 1 base and J 7 bases, leaving 11 bases between the germline ends. Here the CDR3 DNA reads TGTGCCAGCAGCTTAGTCCCTCGTCAAAATGAGCAGTTCTTC. This translates into CASSLVPRQNEQFF.

This clonotype was observed at least ten times. The chain combines TRBV21-1 with TRBJ1-2. TRBV21-1 is reported as a pseudogene. The CDR3 runs to 13 residues. The CDR3 coding sequence is TGTGCCAGCAGCAGTGCGGAAAACTATGGCTACACCTTC. It encodes CASSSAENYGYTF.

In its sample, this clonotype was seen many times. CDR3 nucleotides: TGTGCCAGCAGCAGGGGTAATAACTATGGCTACACCTTC. Translated, it gives CASSRGNNYGYTF. The rearrangement uses TRBV7-2 and TRBJ1-2; TRBD1 is a possible D gene (5 bases). The CDR3 has 13 residues. V lost 5 bases to trimming and J lost 1 base, with 8 bases between them. CDR1 is SGHTA, CDR2 FQGNSA, per germline.

Many counts were recorded for this clonotype. This chain uses TRBV30 with TRBJ1-4; D perhaps matches TRBD1 (6 bases). V was clipped by 3 bases and J by 8 bases, with 10 bases between them. The germline gives CDR1 GTSNPN, CDR2 SVGIG (reference sequence). There are 12 residues in the CDR3. The CDR3 DNA follows: TGTGCCTGGAGGAAGGACAGCGAAAAACTGTTTTTT. Translated, it gives CAWRKDSEKLFF.

This clonotype was seen only a few times. V is TRBV27 and J is TRBJ2-1; 10 bases match TRBD2. The CDR3 loop spans 14 amino acids. V trimming: 6 bases; J trimming: 7 bases; junction bases outside the gene matches: 6. The germline gives CDR1 MNHEY, CDR2 SMNVEV (reference sequence). The CDR3 loop reads CASSKRGGRNEQFF. DNA of the CDR3: TGTGCCAGCAGCAAGCGGGGGGGCCGGAATGAGCAGTTCTTC.

The chain joins TRBV12-5 to TRBJ1-2, with 9 bases that match TRBD1. This CDR3 region has 13 residues. In germline, CDR1 is LGHNT, CDR2 FRNRAP. V lost 5 bases, J lost 10 bases, and 8 bases stayed unmatched. The CDR3 nucleotides are TGTGCTAGTGGTGTGACAGGGGGTGAATCCTACACCTTC. Encoded protein: CASGVTGGESYTF.